This T cell receptor beta chain came from a study of a mutant IDH1 vaccine in newly diagnosed glioma. Study results and caveats: Apparently unrelated to pseudoprogression were changes in the top peripheral T cell clonotypes.

As to this clone: What it binds is not known.

Time point here: week 35, safety follow-up. The study gave 300 ug of mutant IDH1 20-mer peptide per vaccine dose, with topical imiquimod. Patients were given eight vaccinations, scheduled in weeks 1, 3, 5, 7, 11, 15, 19 and 23. The germline V and J ends were trimmed by 2 bases and 1 base, with 10 bases remaining between them. The CDR3 loop spans 15 amino acids. Germline V lookup: CDR1 MDHEN, CDR2 SYDVKM. Generated by immunoSEQ multiplex PCR, the TCRdb table keeps only in-frame clones and is missing some. The table includes tens of thousands of clones, approximately 80% detected once. Sequencing was performed on PBMCs, taken from a glioma patient whose treatment included an IDH1 peptide vaccine. The rearrangement joins TRBV28 to TRBJ2-3; perhaps TRBD1 as D (5 bases). The clonotype was recovered from a man in his forties with glioma. The CDR3 reads CASSLQGSGTDTQYF. For the CDR3, the DNA is TGTGCCAGCAGTTTACAGGGATCAGGCACAGATACGCAGTATTTT.